The T cell receptor beta chain under discussion was sequenced for a study of spatial heterogeneity in lung cancer. The time point is: sample taken at primary tumor resection. The study sequenced unsorted whole RNA from tumor, nontumor lung or frozen PBMC. The donor population consisted of approximately 79 patients with untreated, early-stage non-small cell lung cancer. TCRdb ran MiXCR on the 5' RACE reads and lists one entry per CDR3 protein. The data show thousands of distinct CDR3 sequences, with approximately 7% seen just once and roughly 80% held by the top ten. Germline V gene data show CDR1 as DFQATT and CDR2 as SNEGSKA (reference sequence). This CDR3 comprises 15 residues. V trimming: 5 bases; J trimming: 4 bases; junction bases outside the gene matches: 12. This clonotype was counted only a few times. For a library built for alpha chains, this beta chain is a stray read; little rests on its size.

The rearrangement joins TRBV20-1 to TRBJ2-3, with TRBD2 matching 7 bases. The sequence was obtained from a male donor with early-stage non-small cell lung cancer. The sequencing used PBMCs, collected at surgery. CDR3 coding DNA: TGCAGTGCTGGGGAGCGGGGTCGTGCATCAGATACGCAGTATTTT. It is translated as CSAGERGRASDTQYF.